A selection of T cell receptor beta chains follows, all from one sample in a study of CD8+ T cells in alopecia areata. Produced via immunoSEQ multiplex PCR; TCRdb's table is partial and in-frame only. The sample has 160,000 or so clones, roughly 66% seen once; the top ten hold approximately 10%. The material sequenced was CD8+ T cells sorted from blood, taken at week 0. These receptors all stem from a human donor with alopecia areata. The CDR3 runs from the conserved cysteine through the conserved F or W. Fields, in order: clone size, V gene, D gene, J gene, CDR3 protein, CDR3 DNA. The D gene is left open where the match is weak. Size values are once, few and many counts, or a class for expanded clones, and some rows have none.

>once|TRBV4-2|.|TRBJ2-5
CASSLRRETQYF
TGTGCCAGCAGCCTCAGGAGGGAGACCCAGTACTTC
>.|TRBV12-5|TRBD1|TRBJ2-7
CASGGGGQGPYEQYF
TGTGCTAGTGGAGGAGGAGGACAGGGTCCCTACGAGCAGTACTTC
>.|TRBV5-1|.|TRBJ2-1
CASSSGAGLDEQFF
TGCGCCAGCAGCTCGGGGGCTGGGTTGGATGAGCAGTTCTTC
>few|TRBV29-1|TRBD2|TRBJ2-2
CSVEDRLAGNTGELFF
TGCAGCGTTGAAGACAGGCTAGCGGGGAACACCGGGGAGCTGTTTTTT
>.|TRBV11-3|.|TRBJ2-1
CASSSFQLGPNEQFF
TGTGCCAGCAGCTCCTTCCAACTAGGACCCAATGAGCAGTTCTTC
>few|TRBV29-1|.|TRBJ1-2
CSVPTLSGYTF
TGCAGCGTCCCTACCTTGAGTGGCTACACCTTC
>.|TRBV28|.|TRBJ1-1
CASMDHGYTEAFF
TGTGCCAGCATGGACCATGGGTACACTGAAGCTTTCTTT
>.|TRBV5-1|.|TRBJ1-1
CASSPYLLNTEAFF
TGCGCCAGCAGCCCCTACCTTTTGAACACTGAAGCTTTCTTT
>.|TRBV13|.|TRBJ2-7
CASSSGTQYEQYF
TGTGCCAGCAGCTCCGGGACACAGTACGAGCAGTACTTC
>.|TRBV5-1|.|TRBJ2-3
CASSMSAGGNTDTQYF
TGCGCCAGCAGCATGTCAGCAGGCGGGAACACAGATACGCAGTATTTT
>.|TRBV25-1|.|TRBJ1-2
CASSEYAGESANYGYTF
TGTGCCAGCAGTGAATATGCGGGGGAATCCGCTAACTATGGCTACACCTTC
>.|TRBV13|.|TRBJ2-1
CASSLGVQALEQFF
TGTGCCAGCAGCTTAGGGGTACAGGCGTTAGAGCAGTTCTTC
>.|TRBV5-1|TRBD2|TRBJ2-7
CASSYGLGAYEQYF
TGCGCCAGCAGCTACGGACTAGGGGCCTACGAGCAGTACTTC
>.|TRBV6-5|.|TRBJ1-5
CASSPQGGNQPQHF
TGTGCCAGCAGTCCACAGGGTGGCAATCAGCCCCAGCATTTT
>few|TRBV27|.|TRBJ1-1
CASSLKPRDRSNTEAFF
TGTGCCAGCAGTTTAAAACCCAGGGATCGGTCGAACACTGAAGCTTTCTTT
>.|TRBV5-1|.|TRBJ1-1
CASSPNSVRTEAFF
TGCGCCAGCAGCCCCAATTCGGTTAGGACTGAAGCTTTCTTT
>.|TRBV4-2|.|TRBJ1-1
CASSQAGRPTGANTEAFF
TGTGCCAGCAGCCAGGCTGGACGGCCCACTGGGGCGAACACTGAAGCTTTCTTT
>.|TRBV27|.|TRBJ2-5
CASSSGDGTQYF
TGTGCCAGCAGTTCAGGGGACGGGACCCAGTACTTC
>medium-sized|TRBV4-1|.|TRBJ1-1
CASSPLDLWNTEAFF
TGCGCCAGCAGCCCTCTAGACTTGTGGAACACTGAAGCTTTCTTT
>.|TRBV5-8|.|TRBJ2-5
CASSPEEVTQYF
TGTGCCAGCAGCCCTGAGGAGGTGACCCAGTACTTC
>once|TRBV7-9|.|TRBJ2-3
CASGEGVTSTDTQYF
TGTGCCAGCGGTGAAGGGGTTACTAGCACAGATACGCAGTATTTT
>.|TRBV15|.|TRBJ2-5
CATSSYPGVGETQYF
TGTGCCACCAGCAGCTACCCAGGGGTCGGGGAGACCCAGTACTTC
>.|TRBV6-5|.|TRBJ1-2
CASSYSHGGLNYGYTF
TGTGCCAGCAGTTACTCCCACGGGGGGCTGAACTATGGCTACACCTTC
>few|TRBV13|TRBD1|TRBJ1-5
CASSSGTENQPQHF
TGTGCCAGCAGCTCCGGGACAGAAAATCAGCCCCAGCATTTT
>.|TRBV30|TRBD1|TRBJ1-4
CAWTPGTGIEKLFF
TGTGCCTGGACCCCCGGGACAGGGATTGAAAAACTGTTTTTT
>few|TRBV30|TRBD1|TRBJ1-1
CAWLAGGAYTEAFF
TGTGCCTGGCTTGCAGGGGGAGCGTACACTGAAGCTTTCTTT
>.|TRBV30|.|TRBJ1-4
CAWSGFDRSNEKLFF
TGTGCCTGGAGTGGATTCGACAGATCTAATGAAAAACTGTTTTTT
>.|TRBV5-1|.|TRBJ2-3
CASSRDPSYTDTQYF
TGCGCCAGCAGCAGGGACCCCAGCTACACAGATACGCAGTATTTT
>many|TRBV18|TRBD2|TRBJ2-1
CASSPSVLAGVDEQFF
TGTGCCAGCTCACCATCTGTCCTAGCGGGGGTGGATGAGCAGTTCTTC
>.|TRBV5-6|.|TRBJ2-5
CASSLTQDQYF
TGTGCCAGCAGCTTGACGCAGGACCAGTACTTC
>few|TRBV2|.|TRBJ2-3
CASSYRGLEQGTDTQYF
TGTGCCAGCAGTTACAGGGGACTAGAGCAGGGCACAGATACGCAGTATTTT
>many|TRBV19|.|TRBJ1-5
CASSISVQPQHF
TGTGCCAGTAGTATTTCCGTGCAGCCCCAGCATTTT
>.|TRBV14|TRBD1|TRBJ1-1
CASSHQDRYTEAFF
TGTGCCAGCAGCCACCAGGACAGGTACACTGAAGCTTTCTTT
>.|TRBV6-5|.|TRBJ2-5
CASSSNGETQYF
TGTGCCAGCAGCTCCAATGGGGAGACCCAGTACTTC
>.|TRBV12-5|.|TRBJ1-5
CASGGREPQHF
TGTGCTAGTGGAGGGAGAGAGCCCCAGCATTTT
>.|TRBV13|.|TRBJ2-3
CASSGGRSTDTQYF
TGTGCCAGCAGCGGCGGACGGAGCACAGATACGCAGTATTTT
>.|TRBV14|TRBD2|TRBJ2-1
CASSNRRTSGGHEQFF
TGTGCCAGCAGCAATAGACGGACTAGCGGGGGGCATGAGCAGTTCTTC
>.|TRBV15|TRBD2|TRBJ2-3
CATSRLPSTSGYTDTQYF
TGTGCCACCAGCAGACTCCCTTCGACTAGCGGATACACAGATACGCAGTATTTT
>.|TRBV10-3|TRBD1|TRBJ1-2
CAIEDRGTNYGYTF
TGTGCCATCGAAGACAGGGGAACTAACTATGGCTACACCTTC
>.|TRBV30|.|TRBJ2-2
CAWSGLNTGELFF
TGTGCCTGGAGTGGGCTGAACACCGGGGAGCTGTTTTTT
>.|TRBV6-5|TRBD2|TRBJ2-1
CASSYYGGGAEEQFF
TGTGCCAGCAGTTACTATGGCGGGGGGGCAGAAGAGCAGTTCTTC
>few|TRBV5-1|TRBD1|TRBJ1-5
CASSVSGQGPQPQHF
TGCGCCAGCAGCGTGTCGGGACAGGGTCCCCAGCCCCAGCATTTT
>.|TRBV10-2|TRBD1|TRBJ1-2
CASNADRGWVYGYTF
TGCGCCAGCAACGCGGACAGGGGCTGGGTCTATGGCTACACCTTC
>.|TRBV5-1|.|TRBJ1-2
CASSLGGHPYTF
TGCGCCAGCAGCTTGGGGGGACACCCCTACACCTTC
>.|TRBV4-1|.|TRBJ1-2
CASSQVGTWGYTF
TGCGCCAGCAGCCAAGTTGGTACATGGGGCTACACCTTC
>few|TRBV5-6|.|TRBJ2-7
CASSFGQPYEQYF
TGTGCCAGCAGCTTCGGACAGCCCTACGAGCAGTACTTC
>.|TRBV2|.|TRBJ2-2
CAVLRDPTGELFF
TGTGCCGTGCTCAGGGACCCCACCGGGGAGCTGTTTTTT
>.|TRBV6-5|.|TRBJ2-2
CASSYSMVAGELFF
TGTGCCAGCAGTTACTCGATGGTGGCCGGGGAGCTGTTTTTT
>once|TRBV7-8|TRBD1|TRBJ1-2
CASSYLRQGARGYTF
TGTGCCAGCAGCTACCTACGACAGGGGGCGCGTGGCTACACCTTC
>.|TRBV28|.|TRBJ1-5
CASSFFREDHQPQHF
TGTGCCAGCAGTTTCTTCAGGGAGGATCATCAGCCCCAGCATTTT
>.|TRBV18|TRBD1|TRBJ1-6
CASSQSRGSEELYNSPLHF
TGTGCCAGCTCACAAAGCAGGGGGTCCGAGGAACTCTATAATTCACCCCTCCACTTT